The 24 T cell receptor beta chains given below trace back to one sample, sequenced in a study of blood T cell repertoires in COVID-19. Repertoires were generated with immunoSEQ multiplex PCR, while TCRdb's copy carries only in-frame clones and drops some. The sample shows approximately 300,000 clones, around four fifths of them seen only once. Sequenced sample: peripheral blood. These receptors all stem from a woman between 45 and 65 years old with active or convalescent COVID-19.

This clone has just one count. The chain joins TRBV19 to TRBJ1-2, with TRBD1 as a possible D gene (5 bases). Germline values: CDR1 LNHDA, CDR2 SQIVND (reference sequence). This CDR3 spans 12 amino acids. Trimming removed 5 bases from V and 5 bases from J, with 9 bases in between. In nucleotides, the CDR3 is TGTGCCAGTAGTGCTTCAGGGTATGGCTACACCTTC. Its translation: CASSASGYGYTF. Supplemented by reference TRBV19 and TRBJ1-2, the full variable domain reads DGGITQSPKYLFRKEGQNVTLSCEQNLNHDAMYWYRQDPGQGLRLIYYSQIVNDFQKGDIAEGYSVSREKKESFPLTVTSAQKNPTAFYLCASSASGYGYTFGSGTRLTVV.

The chain carries TRBV4-2 and TRBJ2-7, with 7 positions matching TRBD1. The V and J ends lost 3 bases and 1 base, in that order; junction bases with no gene match: 18. The CDR3 totals 19 residues. In germline, CDR1 is LGHNA, CDR2 YNFKEQ. The CDR3: CASSHQLTGLSQTSYEQYF. The CDR3, as DNA: TGTGCCAGCAGCCATCAACTGACAGGGCTTTCCCAGACGTCCTACGAGCAGTACTTC.

CDR3 protein: CASSGLGTLEQYF. DNA of the CDR3: TGTGCCAGCAGCGGGCTTGGGACTCTCGAGCAGTACTTC. This sequence joins TRBV5-8 and TRBJ2-7; the D gene is possibly TRBD2 (6 bases). CDR1 is SGHTS and CDR2 is YDEGEE in the germline V gene. V was pared by 4 bases and J by 6 bases, with 14 bases between. CDR3 size: 13 residues.

CDR3 bases: TGTGCCAGCAGCCCCTCGTCCGGGACACTTAGAAACACCATATATTTT. It codes for CASSPSSGTLRNTIYF. The chain recombines TRBV7-9 with TRBJ1-3, with a tentative D call TRBD1 (6 bases). V shed 5 bases and J shed 5 bases, with 19 bases lying between them. The CDR3 has 16 residues. From germline, CDR1 is SEHNR and CDR2 FQNEAQ (reference sequence).

This sequence joins TRBV10-3 and TRBJ1-1; D unclear. This CDR3 spans 12 amino acids. Trimming stripped 6 bases from V and 8 bases from J, with 13 bases between. The germline gives CDR1 ENHRY, CDR2 SYGVKD. The CDR3 protein is CAISGGQQEAFF. CDR3 nucleotide sequence: TGTGCCATCAGCGGCGGGCAACAAGAAGCTTTCTTT.

The chain employs TRBV3-1 (or the pseudogene TRBV3-2) and TRBJ2-1, with D unclear. This CDR3 contains 15 residues. Trimming stripped 1 base from V and 2 bases from J, with 9 bases between. The V gene's germline CDR1 is LGHDT and CDR2 YNNKEL (reference sequence). CDR3 region: CASSQVPRTYNEQFF. CDR3 bases: TGTGCCAGCAGCCAAGTTCCTAGGACCTACAATGAGCAGTTCTTC.

The V gene is TRBV5-1, the J gene TRBJ1-1, with D unresolved. V lost 3 bases to trimming and J lost 4 bases, with 22 bases between them. Germline assignment: CDR1 SGHRS and CDR2 YFSETQ. CDR3 length: 17 amino acids. The chain's CDR3 is CASSSEPPVAVSTEAFF. CDR3 bases: TGCGCCAGCAGCTCCGAACCGCCCGTGGCGGTCAGCACTGAAGCTTTCTTT.

This clone has at least ten counts. The V call is TRBV7-9, the J call TRBJ2-1; no definite D call. V was cut by 2 bases and J by 6 bases, with 5 bases left in between. Germline values: CDR1 SEHNR, CDR2 FQNEAQ (reference sequence). The CDR3 totals 12 residues. CDR3 sequence: CASSLISNEQFF. The CDR3 nucleotides are TGTGCCAGCAGCTTAATTAGCAATGAGCAGTTCTTC. Based on the CDR3 plus reference TRBV7-9 and TRBJ2-1, the full variable domain is DTGVSQNPRHKITKRGQNVTFRCDPISEHNRLYWYRQTLGQGPEFLTYFQNEAQLEKSRLLSDRFSAERPKGSFSTLEIQRTEQGDSAMYLCASSLISNEQFFGPGTRLTVL.

CDR3 nucleotides: TGTGCCAGCAGTTTGGTACAGTTCAATGAGCAGTTCTTC. It translates to CASSLVQFNEQFF. The V call is TRBV12-3 or TRBV12-4, the J call TRBJ2-1; D not resolved. The V end was cut by 3 bases, the J end by 6 bases, with 9 bases between. The CDR3 has 13 residues.

V is TRBV9 and J is TRBJ2-5; the match to TRBD1 covers 11 bases. There are 17 residues in the CDR3. Trimming removed 3 bases from V and 5 bases from J; junction bases left unmatched: 12. Germline-derived CDR1 and CDR2 are SGDLS and YYNGEE. The CDR3 nucleotides are TGTGCCAGCAGCGGACAACCGGGACAGGGGGAGTCGGAGACCCAGTACTTC. Amino acids: CASSGQPGQGESETQYF.

The J gene is TRBJ2-1, the V gene TRBV3-1 (or the pseudogene TRBV3-2); tentative D call: TRBD1 (5 bases). The CDR3 length is 18 residues. V gave up 4 bases and J gave up 0 bases, with 19 bases separating them. CDR1 is LGHDT and CDR2 is YNNKEL in the germline V gene (reference sequence). DNA for the CDR3: TGTGCCAGCAGCCTAAGGGGCGCCGGGCCCAGCTCCTACAATGAGCAGTTCTTC. The encoded protein is CASSLRGAGPSSYNEQFF.

The chain carries TRBV29-1 and TRBJ2-3; TRBD2 agrees at 10 bases. Trimming cost V 6 bases and J 4 bases; bases outside gene matches: 13. The CDR3 contains 16 residues. CDR1 is SQVTM and CDR2 is ANQGSEA in the germline V gene. CDR3 residues: CSVASGSIMLADTQYF. The CDR3 nucleotides read TGCAGCGTGGCTAGCGGGAGTATAATGTTGGCAGATACGCAGTATTTT.

This clone was observed a handful of times. The chain is built from TRBV5-1 and TRBJ1-1, with 11 bases that match TRBD1. The germline CDR1 and CDR2 sequences are SGHRS and YFSETQ. The V segment lost 4 bases and the J segment 3 bases; nucleotides outside the gene matches: 11. This CDR3 region has 17 residues. CDR3 region: CASSQGQGGGMDTEAFF. In nucleotides, the CDR3 is TGCGCCAGCAGCCAGGGACAGGGGGGTGGAATGGACACTGAAGCTTTCTTT.

V is TRBV7-9 and J is TRBJ1-2; maybe TRBD1 (5 bases). With 3 bases removed from V and 6 bases from J, the gap between germline ends came to 11 bases. Germline V gene data show CDR1 as SEHNR and CDR2 as FQNEAQ (reference sequence). This CDR3 is built from 13 residues. CDR3 DNA sequence: TGTGCCAGCAGCTTGGCAGGGTCCCATGGCTACACCTTC. It is translated as CASSLAGSHGYTF.

The rearrangement uses TRBV28 and TRBJ2-3; 11 bases fit TRBD1. The CDR3 runs to 21 residues. Germline trimming cut 3 bases from V and 3 bases from J; bases unmatched to any gene: 20. The germline CDR1 and CDR2 sequences are MDHEN and SYDVKM. The CDR3 loop is CASSFRTGQGAPREGTDTQYF. Here the CDR3 DNA reads TGTGCCAGCAGTTTTAGAACAGGACAGGGGGCTCCGAGGGAGGGGACAGATACGCAGTATTTT.

The V call is TRBV10-3, the J call TRBJ2-5; 13 bases map to TRBD2. Trimming at V came to 5 bases and at J to 5 bases, leaving 5 bases not matched to a gene. Germline V gene data show CDR1 as ENHRY and CDR2 as SYGVKD. This CDR3 has 15 residues. The CDR3 sequence: CAISQGLAGAETQYF. CDR3 DNA: TGTGCCATCAGTCAAGGACTAGCGGGAGCGGAGACCCAGTACTTC.

The CDR3 region is CASSRGTSGSRETQYF. In DNA, the CDR3 is TGTGCCAGCAGTCGGGGGACTAGCGGGAGTCGAGAGACCCAGTACTTC. The chain uses TRBV6-2 or TRBV6-3 and TRBJ2-5, with TRBD2 identical over 14 bases. CDR1 and CDR2 from the germline V gene are MNHEY and SVGEGT. The CDR3 runs 16 residues. Trimming removed 5 bases from V and 4 bases from J; junction bases left unmatched: 6.

This chain joins TRBV30 and TRBJ2-3; D not resolved. With 0 bases removed from V and 11 bases from J, the gap between germline ends came to 9 bases. The CDR3 is 11 residues long. Per the germline V gene, CDR1 is GTSNPN and CDR2 is SVGIG (reference sequence). The CDR3 DNA is TGTGCCTGGAGTGTACAGTTCGGGCAGTATTTT. Translated, it gives CAWSVQFGQYF.

In its sample, this clone was seen once. This sequence joins TRBV19 and TRBJ2-1, with 9 positions matching TRBD2. J was trimmed by 6 bases and V by 5 bases; bases with no gene match: 11. Germline V gene lookup returns CDR1 LNHDA and CDR2 SQIVND (reference sequence). The CDR3 contains 16 residues. DNA of the CDR3: TGTGCCAGTAGTCGAATAGCGGGAGTCCCCATCAATGAGCAGTTCTTC. Translating it yields CASSRIAGVPINEQFF.

The chain recombines TRBV5-1 with TRBJ1-6; possible D gene TRBD1, 6 bases. CDR3 length: 14 residues. The V and J ends lost 4 bases and 11 bases respectively, with 16 bases between them. Per germline, CDR1 SGHRS and CDR2 YFSETQ. CDR3 region: CASSTDSLGTPLHF. CDR3 nucleotide sequence: TGCGCCAGCAGCACGGACAGCCTTGGGACACCCCTCCACTTT.

The V gene is TRBV6-5, the J gene TRBJ1-3; D remains ambiguous. The V and J ends lost 7 bases and 4 bases respectively, with 2 bases between them. The germline V gene has CDR1 MNHEY and CDR2 SVGAGI. This CDR3 has 10 residues. CDR3 residues: CASTGNTIYF. The CDR3 DNA reads TGTGCCAGCACGGGAAACACCATATATTTT.

The rearrangement uses TRBV2 and TRBJ2-1; no clear D gene. V gave up 3 bases and J gave up 2 bases, with 8 bases separating them. CDR1 and CDR2 from the germline V gene are SNHLY and FYNNEI. This CDR3 region has 14 residues. The CDR3 here is CASSDDSTYNEQFF. Written as DNA, the CDR3 is TGTGCCAGCAGTGACGACTCCACCTACAATGAGCAGTTCTTC. The complete variable domain, with remaining parts taken from reference TRBV2 and TRBJ2-1, reads EPEVTQTPSHQVTQMGQEVILRCVPISNHLYFYWYRQILGQKVEFLVSFYNNEISEKSEIFDDQFSVERPDGSNFTLKIRSTKLEDSAMYFCASSDDSTYNEQFFGPGTRLTVL.

This rearrangement joins TRBV6-5 to TRBJ1-1; D is unclear. The CDR3 totals 12 residues. Trimming removed 5 bases from V and 4 bases from J, with 8 bases in between. In germline, CDR1 is MNHEY, CDR2 SVGAGI. Written as DNA, the CDR3 is TGTGCCAGCAGTCGCGGGCTCACTGAAGCTTTCTTT. It yields the protein CASSRGLTEAFF.

The V and J genes are TRBV14 and TRBJ2-3; 8 bases are shared with TRBD2. Germline V gene data show CDR1 as SGHDN and CDR2 as FVKESK. The CDR3 is 16 amino acids. V shed 1 base, J shed 6 bases, and the junction held 9 bases outside the gene matches. The CDR3 is CASSQVGGRGGDTQYF. The CDR3 bases are TGTGCCAGCAGCCAAGTCGGTGGTCGGGGGGGCGATACGCAGTATTTT. The variable domain in full, with the rest retrieved from reference TRBV14 and TRBJ2-3, is EAGVTQFPSHSVIEKGQTVTLRCDPISGHDNLYWYRRVMGKEIKFLLHFVKESKQDESGMPNNRFLAERTGGTYSTLKVQPAELEDSGVYFCASSQVGGRGGDTQYFGPGTRLTVL.